This TCR beta chain was captured by sequencing in a study of OX40 agonist ivuxolimab in advanced cancers. For the study in its entirety: Ivuxolimab was an agonistic, fully human IgG2 monoclonal antibody directed against OX40 (CD134), a costimulatory receptor. Intravenous ivuxolimab was administered to patients every 2 weeks at six dose levels: 0.01, 0.1, 0.3, 1.5, 3 and 10 mg/kg. Of the roughly 51 patients in dose escalation, 19 had hepatocellular carcinoma, some 15 had melanoma, 9 had renal cell carcinoma and 9 had head and neck cancer. A male proportion of almost 85% and a mean age of 60 years, ranging from about 20 to 85, were recorded for the dose-escalation cohort. Patients were allowed to have had prior anti-PD-1, anti-PD-L1 or anti-CTLA-4 therapy, and approximately 41% of the dose-escalation patients had previously received checkpoint inhibitors. Partial responses occurred in three dose-escalation patients, of whom one had hepatocellular carcinoma and two had cutaneous melanoma. The point of sequencing TCRbeta in the periphery was to test whether ivuxolimab changed TCR sequence diversity and drove clonal T-cell expansion. The monotherapy dose-escalation portion (N ≈ 52 patients) of the phase I ivuxolimab trial is reported in the paper. Results the study describes overall, beyond this receptor: Low levels of normalized T-cell clonal expansion were also seen in some patients who did not respond. After ivuxolimab, expanded clones were on average more numerous among CD8+ T cells than among CD4+ T cells. In the 0.1-3.0 mg/kg groups, partial responders were among the patients with the lowest normalized peripheral clonal expansion, particularly in CD8+ T cells. At doses of 0.1 to 3.0 mg/kg, clonal expansion of both CD4+ and CD8+ T cells in blood was seen between baseline and week 6. The antigen specificity of the peripheral T cells that underwent clonal expansion was not determined.

Trimming costs V 6 bases and J 6 bases, and their ends lie 11 bases apart. From the cysteine up to the phenylalanine, the CDR3 has a length of 11 residues. Here the CDR3 DNA is all that survives: 33 bases in frame from base 1. CDR1 and CDR2 were assigned from the germline V gene (reference sequence) as DFQATT and SNEGSKA. To note about this clone: Its antigen is currently not known. Base qualities are not recorded, but no much larger clone differs from it by a single base.

The trial excluded patients who had a history of autoimmune disease or were on systemic immunosuppression. In every dose cohort, peripheral blood was drawn for TCR sequencing at baseline, cycle 4 day 1, and cycle 7 day 1. The samples were taken from a phase I, first-in-human, multicenter, open-label dose-escalation trial of ivuxolimab. Adults with locally advanced or metastatic melanoma, renal cell, hepatocellular, or head and neck squamous cell carcinoma were enrolled in the trial. CD4+ and CD8+ T cells were sorted separately from peripheral blood before TCR sequencing. Genomic DNA was extracted from sorted cells for sequencing of the TCRbeta CDR3 region. The immunoSEQ Assay was used for sequencing of TCRbeta CDR3 regions. TCRdb re-hosts the immuneACCESS table, in-frame sequences only. Its copies lack some clones; in the studies checked, an unresolved V gene accounts for under half of them, and the cause for the rest is not known. Across this sample there are roughly 60,000 clones, with roughly nine tenths seen only once. Jointly, the top ten make up roughly 2% of the sample.

The specimen comprised CD4+ or CD8+ T cells sorted from blood, sampled in a trial of the OX40 agonist ivuxolimab. This receptor chain uses TRBV20-1 and TRBJ1-2; the D gene is not confidently resolved. This clonotype was sampled from an adult with an advanced solid tumor such as melanoma, head and neck, liver or kidney cancer. CDR3 region: CSATNSHGYTF. The DNA sequence is as follows: TGCAGTGCCACGAACAGCCATGGCTACACCTTC.